The 19 T cell receptor beta chains reported below all come from one sample, sequenced in a study of shared clonotypes between healthy human individuals. Naive CD8 isolation took CD45RO-negative cells positively selected for CCR7 and excluded terminally differentiated effector memory CD45RA+ cells. TCRdb keeps only in-frame clones here, not all; method: immunoSEQ multiplex PCR. The table has more than 550,000 clones, 90% to 95% seen once. Sequences were obtained from naive CD8+ T cells sorted from blood. These receptors were obtained from a man aged 25-45 years in good health.

The gene calls are TRBV27 and TRBJ2-7; 7 nucleotides agree with TRBD2. Germline V gene data show CDR1 as MNHEY and CDR2 as SMNVEV (reference sequence). After removal of 4 bases from V and 4 bases from J, the junction contained 10 bases not matched to a gene. The CDR3 sequence is 15 residues long. CDR3 sequence reads: CASSSSGGMGYEQYF. The CDR3 DNA reads as TGTGCCAGCAGTTCCTCCGGGGGGATGGGTTACGAGCAGTACTTC.

The genes are TRBV6-4 and TRBJ2-1; 9 positions match TRBD1. Unmatched junction bases numbered 0, after V lost 0 bases and J lost 3 bases. This CDR3 region has 15 residues. Germline CDR1 and CDR2: MRHNA and SNTAGT. The CDR3 sequence is CASSDSTGGYNEQFF. CDR3 nucleotides: TGTGCCAGCAGTGACTCGACAGGGGGCTACAATGAGCAGTTCTTC.

The chain couples TRBV2 to TRBJ1-1; D is unclear. The CDR3 is made up of 11 amino acids. The V gene's germline CDR1 is SNHLY and CDR2 FYNNEI. Deletions cut 1 base from V and 5 bases from J, with 2 bases between. CDR3 nucleotides: TGTGCCAGCAGTGAAGTTACTGAAGCTTTCTTT. Translating gives CASSEVTEAFF.

This clone showed up just once. The J gene is TRBJ1-1, the V gene TRBV28; no firm D call. Germline V gene data show CDR1 as MDHEN and CDR2 as SYDVKM. This CDR3 is 12 amino acids long. The V end was cut by 6 bases, the J end by 6 bases, with 11 bases between. The CDR3: CASSRIVAEAFF. CDR3 sequence (DNA): TGTGCCAGCAGCCGCATAGTGGCTGAAGCTTTCTTT.

This chain joins TRBV7-9 and TRBJ2-7; 7 positions match TRBD1. This CDR3 spans 16 amino acids. The V segment lost 5 bases and the J segment 0 bases; nucleotides outside the gene matches: 10. CDR1 SEHNR and CDR2 FQNEAQ come from the germline V gene (reference sequence). CDR3: CASSPRQGPASYEQYF. For the CDR3, the DNA is TGTGCCAGCAGCCCCAGACAGGGACCAGCCTCCTACGAGCAGTACTTC.

The CDR3 bases are TGTGCCAGCAGCCCGATTGGGGGCCGGAGCAATCAGCCCCAGCATTTT. It translates to CASSPIGGRSNQPQHF. This chain uses TRBV7-2 with TRBJ1-5, with a tentative D call TRBD1 (6 bases). Per germline, CDR1 SGHTA and CDR2 FQGNSA. V dropped 5 bases and J dropped 1 base, with 15 bases sitting between them. This CDR3 region has 16 residues.

The genes are TRBV2 and TRBJ2-5, with TRBD2 matching over 7 bases. From germline, CDR1 is SNHLY and CDR2 FYNNEI. The CDR3 is 10 residues long. With V trimmed by 6 bases and J by 9 bases, 1 base remained unmatched. CDR3 in amino acids: CASRGGAQYF. The CDR3 region has the DNA TGTGCCAGCAGGGGGGGGGCCCAGTACTTC.

V and J are TRBV11-2 and TRBJ2-1; no clear D gene. Germline CDR1 is SGHAT and CDR2 is FQNNGV. The length of the CDR3 is 12 residues. Trimming took 5 bases from V and 1 from J, leaving 3 bases between them. CDR3 sequence reads: CASSKSYNEQFF. Here the CDR3 DNA reads TGTGCCAGCAGCAAGTCCTACAATGAGCAGTTCTTC.

The chain uses TRBV14 and TRBJ2-2; no firm D call. Trimming took off 4 bases at V and 4 bases at J, with 13 bases between the two ends. Germline lookup yields CDR1 SGHDN and CDR2 FVKESK. The CDR3 loop spans 15 amino acids. The CDR3 bases are TGTGCCAGCAGCCCCAACGTAGGGATCACCGGGGAGCTGTTTTTT. This codes for CASSPNVGITGELFF.

The chain couples TRBV9 to TRBJ2-1, with 9 bases matching TRBD2. Trimming cost V 4 bases and J 4 bases; bases outside gene matches: 6. Looked up from germline, CDR1 is SGDLS and CDR2 is YYNGEE. This CDR3 region has 15 residues. As DNA, the CDR3 is TGTGCCAGCAGCCCTAGCGGGGCCGGTTACAATGAGCAGTTCTTC. Its translation: CASSPSGAGYNEQFF.

The chain joins TRBV9 to TRBJ2-7, with 11 bases aligning to TRBD2. The CDR3 is 17 residues long. Germline V gene sequence: CDR1 SGDLS, CDR2 YYNGEE. Trimming cost V 4 bases and J 8 bases; bases outside gene matches: 17. The CDR3 sequence is CASSPLASGRPEWQQYF. CDR3 DNA sequence: TGTGCCAGCAGCCCATTGGCTAGCGGGAGGCCCGAATGGCAGCAGTACTTC.

This chain uses TRBV6-6 with TRBJ1-2; perhaps TRBD1 as D (5 bases). V dropped 7 bases and J dropped 4 bases, with 16 bases sitting between them. The CDR3 extends over 14 amino acids. Germline CDR1 reads MNHNY; CDR2 reads SVGAGI (reference sequence). The CDR3 bases are TGTGCCAGCACCCAAGCCGGGGGGAGCTATGGCTACACCTTC. It codes for CASTQAGGSYGYTF.

This clone has just one count. The V and J genes are TRBV4-1 and TRBJ2-7; 7 bases align to TRBD1. V lost 2 bases, J lost 3 bases, and 7 bases stayed unmatched. Germline V lookup: CDR1 MGHRA, CDR2 YSYEKL. The CDR3 length is 15 residues. CDR3 sequence: CASSQSGTASYEQYF. Written as DNA, the CDR3 is TGCGCCAGCAGCCAATCCGGGACAGCAAGCTACGAGCAGTACTTC.

This clone was picked up a small number of times. This chain connects TRBV4-1 to TRBJ2-2; no definite D call. Per germline, CDR1 MGHRA and CDR2 YSYEKL. The CDR3 has 12 amino acids. V lost 4 bases and J lost 1, with 1 base in between. CDR3 nucleotides: TGCGCCAGCAGCCGGAACACCGGGGAGCTGTTTTTT. Protein product: CASSRNTGELFF.

The chain employs TRBV4-1 and TRBJ2-3; the D is unclear. The CDR3 has 14 residues. Trimming shortened V by 7 bases and J by 2 bases, and 13 bases separated the two germline ends. Germline-derived CDR1 and CDR2 are MGHRA and YSYEKL. This chain's CDR3 is CASTTQLNTDTQYF. CDR3 in DNA: TGCGCCAGCACGACCCAGCTCAACACAGATACGCAGTATTTT.

This clone was counted once. The chain links TRBV7-2 to TRBJ1-2, with D unresolved. Per the germline V gene, CDR1 is SGHTA and CDR2 is FQGNSA. Between the trimmed V and J ends, which lost 1 base and 6 bases, there was a span of 18 bases. This CDR3 spans 16 amino acids. The CDR3 is CASSLGGMLGYDGYTF. DNA for the CDR3: TGTGCCAGCAGCTTAGGCGGTATGTTAGGATACGATGGCTACACCTTC.

A single count supports this clone. V gene TRBV5-6 combines with J gene TRBJ2-7; D perhaps matches TRBD2 (6 bases). V dropped 4 bases and J dropped 7 bases, with 12 bases sitting between them. The CDR3 is made up of 12 amino acids. CDR1 is SGHDT, CDR2 YYEEEE, per germline. In nucleotides, the CDR3 is TGTGCCAGCAGCGTTACCGGGGGTGAGCAGTACTTC. Translated: CASSVTGGEQYF.

The rearrangement links TRBV6-1 to TRBJ2-7, with 9 bases matching TRBD1. The germline CDR1 and CDR2 sequences are MNHNS and SASEGT. Trimming at V came to 8 bases and at J to 5 bases, leaving 10 bases not matched to a gene. This CDR3 is 14 amino acids long. CDR3 DNA sequence: TGTGCCAGCCCTCCGGGACAGGGTCCCCACGAGCAGTACTTC. Translating gives CASPPGQGPHEQYF.

The J gene is TRBJ2-3, the V gene TRBV6-4, with D maybe TRBD2 (5 bases). V was shortened by 5 bases and J by 4 bases, with 16 bases between the two germline ends. Germline assignment: CDR1 MRHNA and CDR2 SNTAGT. The CDR3 spans 15 residues. CDR3 in amino acids: CASSSHGGMADTQYF. The CDR3 nucleotides are TGTGCCAGCAGTTCACATGGAGGAATGGCAGATACGCAGTATTTT.